This T cell receptor (beta chain) stems from a study of radiation and T cells in renal cell carcinoma. The CDR3 is made up of 18 amino acids. The germline CDR1 and CDR2 sequences are SEHNR and FQNEAQ (reference sequence). V lost 5 bases to trimming and J lost 0 bases, with 20 bases between them. Time point given: blood 4 weeks post-SBRT, at nephrectomy. Indicated treatment: 15 Gy SBRT to primary tumor, nephrectomy 4 weeks later. Radiation-treated patients gave blood at baseline, week 2 and week 4. Assay: immunoSEQ multiplex PCR; the TCRdb copy retains only in-frame clones and omits some. The table shows some 150,000 clones, with about 86% occurring only once. Notes on the study in general: Top tumor clonotypes rose in blood 2 weeks post-radiation, then contracted.

About this clone: Its antigen is unidentified.

The sample was blood, taken from a patient whose treatment included radiotherapy and nephrectomy. The sequence came from a woman between 45 and 60 years old with renal cell carcinoma. This chain connects TRBV7-9 to TRBJ1-5; D ambiguous. The CDR3 loop reads CASSPKYRVPYSNQPQHF. The CDR3, as DNA: TGTGCCAGCAGCCCTAAGTATAGGGTACCCTATAGCAATCAGCCCCAGCATTTT. The full variable domain, rest sourced from reference TRBV7-9 and TRBJ1-5, is DTGVSQNPRHKITKRGQNVTFRCDPISEHNRLYWYRQTLGQGPEFLTYFQNEAQLEKSRLLSDRFSAERPKGSFSTLEIQRTEQGDSAMYLCASSPKYRVPYSNQPQHFGDGTRLSIL.